This T cell receptor (beta chain) was found in a study of vaccination and CD4 T cells after COVID-19. Notes on the study in general: Convalescent patients displayed spike mono-reactivity in 304 of 307 vaccine-specific clones.

Sequence data for DNA of cultured CD4+ T cells were generated by the Oncomine TCR Beta short-read assay. Genomic DNA was taken out of cultured CD4+ T cells by extraction. TCRdb redid the calling of the PCR reads with MiXCR, one entry per CDR3 protein. The sample holds 10,000 to 15,000 distinct CDR3 sequences, around a third seen once. As to this clonotype: The antigen remains undetermined.

Treatment reported: approximately 9-day PBMC culture with coronavirus spike peptide pools or control peptides (ViraFEST assay). ViraFEST used peptide pools to expand antigen-specific T cells before TCR sequencing. Culture proceeded for ten to eleven days, and CD4+ T cells were then isolated by negative selection. The clonotype originates from a human donor who received a COVID-19 vaccine. Sequencing was performed on CD4+ T cells from blood, cultured in vitro, taken before SARS-CoV-2 vaccination.

The CDR3 sequence: CASSFYGIANTGELFF. The CDR3 DNA reads TGTGCCAGCAGCTTTTACGGGATAGCGAACACCGGGGAGCTGTTTTTT. The chain employs TRBV7-8 and TRBJ2-2; D is possibly TRBD2 (5 bases). In germline, CDR1 is SGHVS, CDR2 FQNEAQ. The V gene lost 3 bases and the J gene lost 0 bases, with 11 bases spanning the gap. CDR3 length: 16 residues.